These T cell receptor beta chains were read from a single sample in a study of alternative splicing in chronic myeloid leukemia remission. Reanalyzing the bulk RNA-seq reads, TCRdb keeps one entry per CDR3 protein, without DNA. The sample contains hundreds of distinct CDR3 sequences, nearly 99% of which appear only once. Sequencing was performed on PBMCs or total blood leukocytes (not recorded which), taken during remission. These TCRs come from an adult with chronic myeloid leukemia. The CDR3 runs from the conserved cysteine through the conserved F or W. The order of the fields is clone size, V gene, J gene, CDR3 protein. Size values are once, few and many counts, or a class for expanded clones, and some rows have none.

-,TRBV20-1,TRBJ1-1,CSALPVPRTEAFF
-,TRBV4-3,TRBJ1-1,CASSQDLGDTEAFF
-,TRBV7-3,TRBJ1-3,CASSLERSNTIYF
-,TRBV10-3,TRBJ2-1,CAISEGSSGSNEQFF
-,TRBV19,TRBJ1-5,CASSIGPPGQGTGNQPQHF
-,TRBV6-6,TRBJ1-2,CASITPSGQGAGYTF
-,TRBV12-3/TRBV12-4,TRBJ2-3,CATQASGNTDTQYF
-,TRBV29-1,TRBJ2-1,CSVRATSGRPNEQFF
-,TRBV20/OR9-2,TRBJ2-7,CSASPSSRGSYEQYF
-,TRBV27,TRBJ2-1,CASKEHGYNEQFF
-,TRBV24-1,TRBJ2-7,CATSAGRAYEQYF
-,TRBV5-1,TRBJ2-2,CASSLARSGNTGELFF
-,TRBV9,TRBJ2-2,CASSAEGLAGGMNTGELFF
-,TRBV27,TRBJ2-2,CASSPRLAGARNTGELFF
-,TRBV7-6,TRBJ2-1,CASSYRDRENNEQFF
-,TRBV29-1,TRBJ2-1,CSVGTSGISYNEQFF
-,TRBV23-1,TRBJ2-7,CASNLGTYPYEQYF
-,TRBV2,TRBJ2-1,CASSRGLAASYNEQFF
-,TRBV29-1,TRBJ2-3,CSVEVRQGGDTQYF
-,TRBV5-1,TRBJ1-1,CASSLPAGGLNTEAFF
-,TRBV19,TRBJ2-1,CASSIGGYNEQFF
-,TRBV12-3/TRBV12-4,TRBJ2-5,CASSLRFGLAGETQYF
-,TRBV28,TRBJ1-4,CASTPFGQGLEKLFF
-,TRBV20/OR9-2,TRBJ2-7,CSASTYEQYF
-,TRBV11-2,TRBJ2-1,CASSPPGGRVYNEQFF
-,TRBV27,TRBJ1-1,CASSLDSNTEAFF
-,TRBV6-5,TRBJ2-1,CASSYEGVSLNEQFF
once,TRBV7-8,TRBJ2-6,CASSLKANVLTF
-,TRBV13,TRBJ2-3,CASSNRGRGKVDTQYF
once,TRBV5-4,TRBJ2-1,CASSLERGAGGFNEQFF
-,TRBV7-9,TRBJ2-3,CASSLGLASTDTQYF
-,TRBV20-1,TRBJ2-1,CSAPLAGPTYNEQFF
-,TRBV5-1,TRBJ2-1,CASSFNPNNEQFF
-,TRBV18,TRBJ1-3,CASSSGAAGNTIYF
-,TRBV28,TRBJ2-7,CASSLGVAGGYEQYF
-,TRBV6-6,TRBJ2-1,CASSYTGTGPFNEQFF
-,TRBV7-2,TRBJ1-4,CASSLTKEKLFF
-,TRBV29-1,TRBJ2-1,CSVGLYNEQFF
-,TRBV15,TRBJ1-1,CATSRGGQGTTEAFF
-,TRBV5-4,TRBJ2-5,CASSLARRQETQYF
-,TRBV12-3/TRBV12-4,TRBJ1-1,CASSLGQGVMNTEAFF
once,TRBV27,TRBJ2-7,CASSGTSGTYEQYF
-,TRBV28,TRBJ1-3,CASSFTDPFTLSGNTIYF
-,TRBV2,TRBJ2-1,CASRRQSNEQFF
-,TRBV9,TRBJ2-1,CASSPLGYNEQFF
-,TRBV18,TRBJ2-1,CASSPSPNEQFF
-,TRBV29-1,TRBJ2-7,CSVEDDRAVGTYEQYF
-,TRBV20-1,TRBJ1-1,CSAILSRGEAFF
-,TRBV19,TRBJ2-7,CASSHSGAYEQYF
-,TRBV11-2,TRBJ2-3,CASSLDSPGVRDTQYF